Listed below are T cell receptor beta chains from one sample, sequenced in a study of blood T cell repertoires in COVID-19. The protocol was immunoSEQ multiplex PCR, while the TCRdb copy is restricted to in-frame clones and leaves out a portion. The table has some 80,000 clones, approximately 80% seen once. The sequenced sample consisted of peripheral blood. The source is an elderly man with active or convalescent COVID-19. CDR3s include the opening cysteine and the closing phenylalanine or tryptophan. The order of the fields is CDR3 length, clone size, V gene, J gene, CDR3 protein. The size field is filled for only some rows; it gives once, few, many or a size class.

>15|.|TRBV19|TRBJ1-1
CASSIRRVEDTEAFF
>16|.|TRBV5-1|TRBJ2-1
CASSFGSGGSYNEQFF
>13|once|TRBV29-1|TRBJ2-3
CSVETSGPDTQYF
>16|.|TRBV4-1|TRBJ2-5
CASSQDGGGLGETQYF
>16|.|TRBV2|TRBJ2-1
CASRARRLAGGLEQFF
>15|.|TRBV11-1|TRBJ2-3
CASSPRTGGTDTQYF
>17|.|TRBV14|TRBJ2-3
CASSRRLAGQSTDTQYF
>14|once|TRBV6-5|TRBJ2-3
CASNSLAFRDTQYF
>16|once|TRBV28|TRBJ1-5
CASHNAWGGHHQPQHF
>13|.|TRBV6-6|TRBJ1-4
CASCPASEGKLFF
>17|.|TRBV5-1|TRBJ1-1
CASSLGGTTATGTEAFF
>15|once|TRBV10-1|TRBJ2-3
CASSESDRGTDTQYF
>14|few|TRBV2|TRBJ1-5
CASSTGTRNQPQHF
>13|.|TRBV19|TRBJ1-5
CASSMERSQPQHF
>15|.|TRBV4-1|TRBJ2-1
CASSQEVASYNEQFF
>12|.|TRBV18|TRBJ1-1
CASSPSTGVAFF
>13|.|TRBV11-3|TRBJ1-2
CASSKDSNYGYTF
>17|.|TRBV5-1|TRBJ1-4
CASSLEGQGSTNEKLFF
>13|once|TRBV30|TRBJ1-1
CAWGRSVDTEAFF
>13|.|TRBV12-3/TRBV12-4|TRBJ1-1
CASSFAVNTEAFF